The clone carrying this TCR beta chain appeared a single time. No antigen is known for it. Method: immunoSEQ multiplex PCR; TCRdb's copy keeps in-frame clones and lacks some. The sample includes some 170,000 clones, over 80% seen only once; the top ten take around 0.93%. Germline CDR1 and CDR2: LNHDA and SQIVND (reference sequence). The CDR3 extends over 15 amino acids. J lost 9 bases, V lost 8 bases, and 13 bases had no gene match. The sample originates from a study of T cell responses to AZD1222 COVID-19 vaccine. Study-wide results and limits: Without day 14 samples, only post-peak T cell repertoires were studied. Most donors were white British, females outnumbered males, and clonal diversity was possibly underestimated. Compared with day 0, the breadth and depth of the Spike-specific TCR repertoire rose significantly after two doses of AZD1222. The CD4 TCRs associated with vaccination extended across spike and predominated at 160-218 and 743-854.

This TCR derives from an adult who received the MenACWY meningococcal vaccine as a control. The chain employs TRBV19 and TRBJ2-2; 9 bases are a match to TRBD1. This material consisted of peripheral blood, taken 28 days after the second dose of the MenACWY control vaccine. DNA of the CDR3: TGTGCCAGTTCGCCGGGACAGGGTGTTTCTAGGGAGCTGTTTTTT. This encodes CASSPGQGVSRELFF.